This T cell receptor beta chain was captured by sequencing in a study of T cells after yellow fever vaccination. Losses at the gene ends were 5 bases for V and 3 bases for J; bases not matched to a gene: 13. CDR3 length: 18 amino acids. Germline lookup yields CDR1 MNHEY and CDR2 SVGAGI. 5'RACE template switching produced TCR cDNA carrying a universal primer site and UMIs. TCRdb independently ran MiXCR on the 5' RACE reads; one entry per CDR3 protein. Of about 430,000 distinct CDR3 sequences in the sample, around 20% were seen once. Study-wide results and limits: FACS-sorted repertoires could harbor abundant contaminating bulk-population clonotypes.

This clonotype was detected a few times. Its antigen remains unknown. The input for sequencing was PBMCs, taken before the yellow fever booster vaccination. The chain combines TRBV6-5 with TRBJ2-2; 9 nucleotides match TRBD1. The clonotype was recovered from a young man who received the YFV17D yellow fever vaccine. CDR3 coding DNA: TGTGCCAGCAGTCGCGAACAGGGGGCTAGCCATCACACCGGGGAGCTGTTTTTT. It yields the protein CASSREQGASHHTGELFF.